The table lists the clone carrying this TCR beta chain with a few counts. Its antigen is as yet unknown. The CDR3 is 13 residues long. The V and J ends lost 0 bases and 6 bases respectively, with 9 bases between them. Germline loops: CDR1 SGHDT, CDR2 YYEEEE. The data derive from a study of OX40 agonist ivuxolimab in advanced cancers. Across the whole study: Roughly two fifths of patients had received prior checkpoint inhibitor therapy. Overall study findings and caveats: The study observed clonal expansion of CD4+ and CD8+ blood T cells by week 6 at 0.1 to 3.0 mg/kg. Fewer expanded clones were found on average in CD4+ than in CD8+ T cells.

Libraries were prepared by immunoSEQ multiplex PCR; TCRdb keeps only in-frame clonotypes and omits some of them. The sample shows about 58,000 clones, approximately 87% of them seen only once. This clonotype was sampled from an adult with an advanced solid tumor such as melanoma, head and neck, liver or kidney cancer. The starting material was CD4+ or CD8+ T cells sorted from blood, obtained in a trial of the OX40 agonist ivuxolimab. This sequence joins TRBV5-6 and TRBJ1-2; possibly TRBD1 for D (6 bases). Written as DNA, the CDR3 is TGTGCCAGCAGCTTGGCAGGGGTCCATGGCTACACCTTC. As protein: CASSLAGVHGYTF. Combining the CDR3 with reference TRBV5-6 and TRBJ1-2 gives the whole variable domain DAGVTQSPTHLIKTRGQQVTLRCSPKSGHDTVSWYQQALGQGPQFIFQYYEEEERQRGNFPDRFSGHQFPNYSSELNVNALLLGDSALYLCASSLAGVHGYTFGSGTRLTVV.